This T cell receptor (beta chain) is from a study of cytomegalovirus exposure and HLA in healthy donors. Vbeta (60) and Jbeta (13) primers were used in the PCR. Assay used: immunoSEQ multiplex PCR; TCRdb lists only in-frame clones, some missing. The sample lists about 160,000 clones; roughly 80% were seen once. The TCR sequence derives from a male donor in good health and CMV-seropositive. Sequencing was done on a sample of PBMCs.

The CDR3 sequence is CASWLMNTEAFF. CDR3 bases: TGTGCCAGCTGGCTGATGAACACTGAAGCTTTCTTT. The V call is TRBV6-1, the J call TRBJ1-1; D is undetermined. Germline V lookup: CDR1 MNHNS, CDR2 SASEGT. The V gene lost 8 bases and the J gene lost 0 bases, with 7 bases spanning the gap. The CDR3 runs to 12 residues.